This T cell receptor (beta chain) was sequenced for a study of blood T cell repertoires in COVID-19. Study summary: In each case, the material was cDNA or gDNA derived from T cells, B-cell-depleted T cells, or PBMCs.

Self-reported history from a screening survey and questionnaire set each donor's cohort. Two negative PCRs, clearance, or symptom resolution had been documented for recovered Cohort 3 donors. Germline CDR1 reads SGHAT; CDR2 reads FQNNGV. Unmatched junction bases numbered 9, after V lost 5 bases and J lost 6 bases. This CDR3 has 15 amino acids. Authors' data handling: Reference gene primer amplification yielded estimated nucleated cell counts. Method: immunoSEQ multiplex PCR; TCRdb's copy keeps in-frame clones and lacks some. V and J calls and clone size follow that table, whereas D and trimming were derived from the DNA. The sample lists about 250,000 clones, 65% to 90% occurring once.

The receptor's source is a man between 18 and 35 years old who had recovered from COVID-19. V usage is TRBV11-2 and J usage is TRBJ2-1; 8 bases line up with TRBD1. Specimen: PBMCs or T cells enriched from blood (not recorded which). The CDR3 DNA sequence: TGTGCCAGCAGCCCGGACAGGGTAGCCTCCAATGAGCAGTTCTTC. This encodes CASSPDRVASNEQFF.